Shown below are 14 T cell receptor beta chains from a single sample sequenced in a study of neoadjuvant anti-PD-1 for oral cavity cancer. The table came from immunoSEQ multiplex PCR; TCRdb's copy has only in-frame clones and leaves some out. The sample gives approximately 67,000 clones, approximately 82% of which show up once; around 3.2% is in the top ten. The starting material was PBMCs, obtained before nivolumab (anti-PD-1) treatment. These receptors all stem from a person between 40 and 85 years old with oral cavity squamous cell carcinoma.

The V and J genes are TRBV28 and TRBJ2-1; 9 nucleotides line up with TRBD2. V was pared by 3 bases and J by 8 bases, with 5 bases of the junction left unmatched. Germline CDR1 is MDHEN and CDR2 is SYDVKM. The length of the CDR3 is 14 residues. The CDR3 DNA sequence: TGTGCCAGCAGTTTGATTTCTAGCGGGGATGAGCAGTTCTTC. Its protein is CASSLISSGDEQFF.

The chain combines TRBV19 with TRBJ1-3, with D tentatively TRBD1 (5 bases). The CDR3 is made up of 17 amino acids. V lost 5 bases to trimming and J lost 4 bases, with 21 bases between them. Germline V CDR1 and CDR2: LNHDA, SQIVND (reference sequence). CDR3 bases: TGTGCCAGTAGTGAATATAGACGGGGACCGGGGGGAAACACCATATATTTT. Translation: CASSEYRRGPGGNTIYF.

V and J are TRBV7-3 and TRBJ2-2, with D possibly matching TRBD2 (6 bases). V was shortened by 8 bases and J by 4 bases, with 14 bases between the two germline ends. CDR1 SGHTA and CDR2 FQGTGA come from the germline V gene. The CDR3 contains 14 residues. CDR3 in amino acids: CASGAGPLTGELFF. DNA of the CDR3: TGTGCCAGCGGGGCGGGACCACTCACCGGGGAGCTGTTTTTT.

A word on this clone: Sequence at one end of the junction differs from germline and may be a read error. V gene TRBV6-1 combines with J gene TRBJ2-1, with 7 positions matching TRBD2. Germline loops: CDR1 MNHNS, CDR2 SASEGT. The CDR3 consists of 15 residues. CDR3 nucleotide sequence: TGTGCCACCAGTGACCGGACTAGTGGGTCGGACGAGCAGTTCTTC. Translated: CATSDRTSGSDEQFF.

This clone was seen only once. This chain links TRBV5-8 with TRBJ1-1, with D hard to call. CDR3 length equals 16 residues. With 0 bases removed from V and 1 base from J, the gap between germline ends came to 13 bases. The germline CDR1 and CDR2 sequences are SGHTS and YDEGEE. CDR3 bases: TGTGCCAGCAGCTTGGGGTTTCGGTCGTGGAACACTGAAGCTTTCTTT. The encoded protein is CASSLGFRSWNTEAFF.

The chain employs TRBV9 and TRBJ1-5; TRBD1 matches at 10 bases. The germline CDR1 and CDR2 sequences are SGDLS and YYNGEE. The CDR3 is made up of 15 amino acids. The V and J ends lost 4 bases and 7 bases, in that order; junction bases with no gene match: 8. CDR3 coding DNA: TGTGCCAGCAGCCCCTCCGGGACAGGGGCCCAGCCCCAGCATTTT. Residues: CASSPSGTGAQPQHF. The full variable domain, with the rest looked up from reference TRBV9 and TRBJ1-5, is DSGVTQTPKHLITATGQRVTLRCSPRSGDLSVYWYQQSLDQGLQFLIQYYNGEERAKGNILERFSAQQFPDLHSELNLSSLELGDSALYFCASSPSGTGAQPQHFGDGTRLSIL.

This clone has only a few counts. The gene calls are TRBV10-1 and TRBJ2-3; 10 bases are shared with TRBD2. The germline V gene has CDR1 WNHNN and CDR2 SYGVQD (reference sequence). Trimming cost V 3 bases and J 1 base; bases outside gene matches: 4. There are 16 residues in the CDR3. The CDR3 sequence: CASSDTLAGGTDTQYF. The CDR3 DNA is TGCGCCAGCAGTGATACGCTAGCGGGGGGCACAGATACGCAGTATTTT.

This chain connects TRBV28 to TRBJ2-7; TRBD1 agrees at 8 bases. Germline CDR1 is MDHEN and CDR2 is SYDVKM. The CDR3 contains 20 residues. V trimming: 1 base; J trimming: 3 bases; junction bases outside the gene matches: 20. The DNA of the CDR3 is TGTGCCAGCAGTTTATCGAGCTGGGTTAGACGACAGGGGCGAAACTACGAGCAGTACTTC. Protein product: CASSLSSWVRRQGRNYEQYF.

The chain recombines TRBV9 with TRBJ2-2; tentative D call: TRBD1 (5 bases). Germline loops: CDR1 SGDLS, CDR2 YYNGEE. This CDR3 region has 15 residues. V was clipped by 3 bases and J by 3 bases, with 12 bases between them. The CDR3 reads CASSGSQAHTGELFF. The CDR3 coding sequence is TGTGCCAGCAGCGGTTCACAGGCTCACACCGGGGAGCTGTTTTTT.

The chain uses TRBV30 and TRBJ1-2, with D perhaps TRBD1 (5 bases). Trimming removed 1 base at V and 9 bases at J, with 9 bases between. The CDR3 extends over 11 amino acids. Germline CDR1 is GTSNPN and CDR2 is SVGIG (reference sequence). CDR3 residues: CAWSGGASYTF. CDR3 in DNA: TGTGCCTGGAGTGGAGGGGCGAGCTACACCTTC. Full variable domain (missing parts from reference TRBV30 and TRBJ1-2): SQTIHQWPATLVQPVGSPLSLECTVEGTSNPNLYWYRQAAGRGLQLLFYSVGIGQISSEVPQNLSASRPQDRQFILSSKKLLLSDSGFYLCAWSGGASYTFGSGTRLTVV.

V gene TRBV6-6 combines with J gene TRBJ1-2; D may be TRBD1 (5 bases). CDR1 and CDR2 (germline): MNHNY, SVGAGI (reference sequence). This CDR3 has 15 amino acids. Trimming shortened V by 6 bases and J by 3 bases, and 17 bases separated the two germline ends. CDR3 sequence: CASSPISLRDYGYTF. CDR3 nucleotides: TGTGCCAGCAGCCCCATATCACTCAGGGACTATGGCTACACCTTC.

The CDR3 DNA follows: TGTGCCACCTGGCGACAGGGGCGACCCTATGGCTACACCTTC. It translates to CATWRQGRPYGYTF. J is TRBJ1-2 and V is TRBV6-1; 8 positions match TRBD1. V shed 10 bases, J shed 4 bases, and the junction held 11 bases outside the gene matches. Germline CDR1 and CDR2: MNHNS and SASEGT. The CDR3 has 14 amino acids.

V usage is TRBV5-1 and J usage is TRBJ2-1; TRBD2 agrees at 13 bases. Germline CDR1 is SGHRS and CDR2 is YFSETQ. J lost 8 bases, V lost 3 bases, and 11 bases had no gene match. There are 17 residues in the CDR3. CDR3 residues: CASSWGPLAGGPDEQFF. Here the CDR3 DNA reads TGCGCCAGCAGCTGGGGGCCACTAGCGGGAGGGCCCGATGAGCAGTTCTTC.

This chain's CDR3 is CAWSAGLVSPHEQFF. The DNA of the CDR3 is TGTGCCTGGAGTGCTGGGTTAGTGTCACCTCATGAGCAGTTCTTC. V usage is TRBV30 and J usage is TRBJ2-1; D gene uncertain. The CDR3 contains 15 residues. Trimming left V 1 base short and J 8 bases short, with 18 bases between. Germline assignment: CDR1 GTSNPN and CDR2 SVGIG (reference sequence).